The source of this TCR beta chain is a study of immune heterogeneity within non-small cell lung tumors. Study-wide results and limits: Individual patients largely had distinct high-frequency T-cell receptor beta clonotypes from one another. There were identical dominant CDR3 beta clonotypes recurring across tumor sites within a patient, together with site-unique high-frequency clones. Local T-cell clonality correlated moderately but significantly with local tumor mutational burden (R around 0.33).

From germline, CDR1 is GTSNPN and CDR2 SVGIG (reference sequence). The CDR3 contains 14 residues. V dropped 4 bases and J dropped 8 bases, with 20 bases sitting between them. Template came from bulk tumor genomic DNA, at approximately 640 ng per sample. Doctors removed several biopsies from each primary tumor during surgery, keeping them far apart. Samples came from untreated patients having curative surgery for newly diagnosed non-small cell lung cancer. Notes on this clonotype: Its target is not known.

Amplifying TCR beta CDR3 involved multiplex PCR carried out with 32 V and 13 J primers. Using its own MiXCR run on the multiplex PCR reads, TCRdb lists one record per CDR3 protein. The profile covers approximately 9,700 distinct CDR3 sequences, with 26% appearing a single time and 25% to 30% taken by the ten largest. The sample consisted of lung tumor tissue. This TCR was recovered from a woman aged 50 to 60 with non-small cell lung cancer. The chain employs TRBV30 and TRBJ2-5; D uncertain. CDR3 in DNA: TGTGCCTGGATTCTTGTCGCCCAGGTTGGCACCCAGTACTTC. This gives the protein CAWILVAQVGTQYF.